This TCR beta chain was retrieved from a study of blood T cell repertoires in COVID-19. As for the study in general: The United States, Italy and Spain provided the acute and convalescent COVID-19 samples. Nucleic acid was either cDNA or gDNA, and it came from T cells, B-cell-depleted T cells, or PBMCs.

The CDR3 has 14 residues. Germline V gene sequence: CDR1 MNHNY, CDR2 SVGAGI (reference sequence). With 8 bases clipped from V and 0 bases from J, the junction kept 2 bases outside the gene matches. In the authors' workflow: Nucleated cell number was recorded as an estimate derived from reference gene primer amplification. Produced via immunoSEQ multiplex PCR; TCRdb's table is partial and in-frame only. That table furnishes V, J and clone size, whereas the DNA furnished D and trimming. The table has tens of thousands of clones, roughly 90% seen once; the top ten hold less than 1.5%. This receptor was identified in a woman aged 60-70 years with acute or convalescent COVID-19. Sequenced sample: peripheral blood. The rearrangement links TRBV6-6 to TRBJ1-1; 11 positions match TRBD1. The CDR3 DNA follows: TGTGCCAGCGGGACAGGGGGTATGAACACTGAAGCTTTCTTT. Amino acid sequence: CASGTGGMNTEAFF.